The 17 T cell receptor beta chains reported below all come from one sample, sequenced in a study of CD8 T cells in Susac syndrome. When the RNA was reverse transcribed, random hexamers were used with an input of roughly 0.45 to 1 ug. One entry per CDR3 protein results from TCRdb running MiXCR on the immunoSEQ multiplex PCR reads. This sample has around 300,000 distinct CDR3 sequences, with almost 85% found just once. Sequencing input: CD8+ T cells from PBMCs. All receptors derive from a human donor with multiple sclerosis.

The chain joins TRBV27 to TRBJ1-2; D gene uncertain. Germline values: CDR1 MNHEY, CDR2 SMNVEV (reference sequence). V lost 3 bases and J 0 bases, leaving 11 bases between the germline ends. This CDR3 contains 15 residues. CDR3 sequence: CASSLVWGSNYGYTF. The DNA for the CDR3 is TGTGCCAGCAGTTTGGTTTGGGGTTCTAACTATGGCTACACCTTC.

The chain joins TRBV7-2 to TRBJ2-5; no reliable D call. Germline V gene data show CDR1 as SGHTA and CDR2 as FQGNSA. CDR3 length: 16 amino acids. Trimming shortened V by 1 base and J by 2 bases, and 14 bases separated the two germline ends. The CDR3 DNA sequence: TGTGCCAGCAGCTTAGGATATGGGGTCAGACAAGAGACCCAGTACTTC. Its translation: CASSLGYGVRQETQYF.

This sequence joins TRBV4-1 and TRBJ1-2; 10 bases fit TRBD1. This CDR3 has 14 amino acids. V trimming: 4 bases; J trimming: 2 bases; junction bases outside the gene matches: 1. Germline lookup yields CDR1 MGHRA and CDR2 YSYEKL. The CDR3 sequence: CASSPDRGNYGYTF. The CDR3 DNA reads TGCGCCAGCAGCCCGGACAGGGGGAACTATGGCTACACCTTC.

The V and J genes are TRBV9 and TRBJ1-1; 7 positions match TRBD1. The length of the CDR3 is 14 residues. The germline gives CDR1 SGDLS, CDR2 YYNGEE. Trimming took 7 bases from V and 1 from J; bases not matched to a gene: 7. CDR3 amino acids: CASRFDRANTEAFF. CDR3 in DNA: TGTGCCAGCCGATTTGACAGGGCGAACACTGAAGCTTTCTTT.

The gene calls are TRBV7-8 and TRBJ1-5; 7 positions agree with TRBD1. The V gene end was trimmed by 4 bases and the J gene end by 6 bases; junction bases not matched to a gene: 6. This CDR3 is 14 amino acids long. Germline V gives CDR1 SGHVS, CDR2 FQNEAQ. This CDR3 is CASSWNRGGQPQHF. The CDR3, as DNA: TGTGCCAGCAGCTGGAACAGGGGCGGTCAGCCCCAGCATTTT.

The rearrangement joins TRBV24-1 to TRBJ1-5, with D unclear. The CDR3 runs 15 residues. Deletions cut 4 bases from V and 7 bases from J, with 16 bases between. From germline, CDR1 is KGHDR and CDR2 SFDVKD. The CDR3 DNA reads TGTGCCACCAGTGACGTAAACGAATTCGGGCAGCCCCAGCATTTT. It translates to CATSDVNEFGQPQHF.

The chain combines TRBV20-1 with TRBJ2-7; 12 positions agree with TRBD2. After removal of 6 bases from V and 2 bases from J, the junction contained 5 bases not matched to a gene. The CDR3 consists of 14 residues. CDR1 and CDR2 from the germline V gene are DFQATT and SNEGSKA (reference sequence). The CDR3 protein is CSASTSGGTYEQYF. CDR3 DNA: TGCAGTGCAAGTACTAGCGGGGGGACCTACGAGCAGTACTTC.

This clonotype was found once. V gene TRBV28 combines with J gene TRBJ2-7, with D possibly TRBD2 on 7 matching bases. CDR1 and CDR2 from the germline V gene are MDHEN and SYDVKM. The CDR3 runs 16 residues. Trimming left V 2 bases short and J 7 bases short, with 21 bases between. CDR3 bases: TGTGCCAGCAGTTTAGTCAGGCAGGGGAGGGTAGGGGAGCAGTACTTC. Its translation is CASSLVRQGRVGEQYF.

The chain recombines TRBV9 with TRBJ2-6; TRBD1 is a possible D gene (6 bases). With 1 base removed from V and 1 base from J, the gap between germline ends came to 12 bases. CDR1 and CDR2 from the germline V gene are SGDLS and YYNGEE. This CDR3 has 17 amino acids. CDR3 DNA sequence: TGTGCCAGCAGCGTAAGGCTCCAGGGGTCTGGGGCCAACGTCCTGACTTTC. Protein: CASSVRLQGSGANVLTF.

The V call is TRBV6-5, the J call TRBJ2-5, with 7 bases aligning to TRBD2. The V and J ends lost 5 bases and 2 bases, in that order; junction bases with no gene match: 8. Germline CDR1 is MNHEY and CDR2 is SVGAGI. The CDR3 length is 15 residues. The CDR3 sequence is CASSRVSGFQETQYF. The CDR3 nucleotides read TGTGCCAGCAGTAGGGTTAGCGGGTTTCAAGAGACCCAGTACTTC.

This sequence joins TRBV30 and TRBJ2-4; 7 nucleotides line up with TRBD2. The CDR3 is made up of 14 amino acids. The ends lost 2 bases at V and 0 bases at J; junction bases unmatched: 1. CDR1 is GTSNPN and CDR2 is SVGIG in the germline V gene (reference sequence). The CDR3 nucleotides read TGTGCCTGGAGTAGCGGGGTAGCCAAAAACATTCAGTACTTC. This translates into CAWSSGVAKNIQYF. Supplemented by reference TRBV30 and TRBJ2-4, the full variable domain reads SQTIHQWPATLVQPVGSPLSLECTVEGTSNPNLYWYRQAAGRGLQLLFYSVGIGQISSEVPQNLSASRPQDRQFILSSKKLLLSDSGFYLCAWSSGVAKNIQYFGAGTRLSVL.

V is TRBV29-1 and J is TRBJ1-1; D possibly corresponds to TRBD1 (5 bases). Deletions cut 8 bases from V and 4 bases from J, with 11 bases between. The CDR3 length is 11 residues. CDR1 SQVTM and CDR2 ANQGSEA come from the germline V gene. Here the CDR3 DNA reads TGCAGCTCGGGGGAAAGCACTGAAGCTTTCTTT. Translated: CSSGESTEAFF.

This chain joins TRBV6-2 or TRBV6-3 and TRBJ2-6; D possibly corresponds to TRBD1 (6 bases). This CDR3 comprises 19 residues. Trimming took off 2 bases at V and 4 bases at J, with 21 bases between the two ends. Germline-derived CDR1 and CDR2 are MNHEY and SVGEGT. The CDR3 DNA reads as TGTGCCAGCAGTTACGATGGGACACATTTTTTAGCAGGGGCCAACGTCCTGACTTTC. Encoded protein: CASSYDGTHFLAGANVLTF.

This rearrangement joins TRBV10-3 to TRBJ2-3; possible D gene TRBD1, 5 bases. Deletions cut 11 bases from V and 1 base from J, with 16 bases between. The CDR3 runs to 14 residues. CDR1 and CDR2 from the germline V gene are ENHRY and SYGVKD. The CDR3 sequence: CAGAFRKGTDTQYF. The CDR3 bases are TGTGCCGGGGCATTTAGAAAGGGCACAGATACGCAGTATTTT.

This chain uses TRBV21-1 with TRBJ2-3. TRBV21-1 is flagged as a pseudogene. CDR3 length: 8 residues. This CDR3 is CAPDTQYF. CDR3 DNA: TGTGCCCCCGATACGCAGTATTTT.

The CDR3 sequence: CASSPQRRNLDSNQPQHF. The CDR3 nucleotides are TGCGCCAGCAGTCCACAGCGACGGAACCTCGATAGCAATCAGCCCCAGCATTTT. V and J are TRBV23-1 and TRBJ1-5; no clear D gene. TRBV23-1 falls under the ORF class, with uncertain function. The CDR3 sequence is 18 residues long. V was trimmed by 4 bases and J by 0 bases, leaving 19 bases between them.

This chain joins TRBV19 and TRBJ2-7, with 8 positions matching TRBD1. The V gene's germline CDR1 is LNHDA and CDR2 SQIVND (reference sequence). V trimming: 3 bases; J trimming: 5 bases; junction bases outside the gene matches: 6. The CDR3 consists of 14 residues. CDR3 amino acids: CASSIQGAWNEQYF. Here the CDR3 DNA reads TGTGCCAGTAGTATCCAGGGGGCGTGGAACGAGCAGTACTTC. Variable domain in full (rest from reference TRBV19 and TRBJ2-7): DGGITQSPKYLFRKEGQNVTLSCEQNLNHDAMYWYRQDPGQGLRLIYYSQIVNDFQKGDIAEGYSVSREKKESFPLTVTSAQKNPTAFYLCASSIQGAWNEQYFGPGTRLTVT.